This entry lists 3 T cell receptor beta chains sequenced from one sample in a study of OX40 agonist ivuxolimab in advanced cancers. Libraries were prepared by immunoSEQ multiplex PCR; TCRdb keeps only in-frame clonotypes and omits some of them. The sample includes roughly 64,000 clones, about 86% of them seen just once. This sample comprised CD4+ or CD8+ T cells sorted from blood, obtained in a trial of the OX40 agonist ivuxolimab. All receptors come from an adult with an advanced solid tumor such as melanoma, head and neck, liver or kidney cancer.

The CDR3 region is CASSRGDSYNEQFF. The CDR3 bases are TGCGCCAGCAGTCGGGGGGATTCCTACAATGAGCAGTTCTTC. The chain has TRBV4-1 and TRBJ2-1; 7 bases are a match to TRBD2. The V and J ends lost 6 bases and 1 base, in that order; junction bases with no gene match: 3. CDR1 is MGHRA, CDR2 YSYEKL, per germline. The CDR3 loop spans 14 amino acids.

The chain joins TRBV6-4 to TRBJ1-5, with D maybe TRBD1 (5 bases). V lost 3 bases, J lost 5 bases, and 8 bases lay in between. This CDR3 has 13 amino acids. CDR1 MRHNA and CDR2 SNTAGT come from the germline V gene. The CDR3 is CASSEGRDQPQHF. In DNA form, the CDR3 reads TGTGCCAGCAGTGAGGGCAGGGATCAGCCCCAGCATTTT.

The chain recombines TRBV6-6 with TRBJ2-7, with no clear D. The CDR3 extends over 13 amino acids. Germline V gene sequence: CDR1 MNHNY, CDR2 SVGAGI (reference sequence). Trimming pared 5 bases from V and 0 bases from J, leaving 8 bases between. DNA of the CDR3: TGTGCCAGCAGTGTACTTAGCTCCTACGAGCAGTACTTC. Translation gives CASSVLSSYEQYF.